This T cell receptor (beta chain) comes out of a study of T cells in Graves' hyperthyroidism and ophthalmopathy. Whole-study results and caveats: Peripheral blood also featured most of the thyroid clonotypes expanded above 0.001. A 13 V-J signature model discriminated ophthalmopathy versus stable hyperthyroidism.

V was trimmed by 6 bases and J by 7 bases, leaving 10 bases between them. The CDR3 length is 13 residues. CDR1 is ENHRY and CDR2 is SYGVKD in the germline V gene. Each diagnosis was grounded in clinical symptoms, serum thyroxine and TRAb, thyroid ultrasound, and orbital computed tomography. Authors of the study amplified TCR beta CDR3 regions from RNA transcripts. HTBI primers were the set used in a first-round RT-PCR of the TCR CDR3. TCRdb fed the multiplex PCR reads into MiXCR, producing one record per CDR3 protein. The sample contains about 740,000 distinct CDR3 sequences, approximately 14% of which appear only once. This clonotype was found many times. Its antigen is not known.

Sequencing used blood. The chain recombines TRBV10-3 with TRBJ1-6; D gene ambiguous. This TCR derives from a woman younger than 30 with Graves' hyperthyroidism. DNA for the CDR3: TGTGCCATCAGGCGGGATGAGAATTCACCCCTCCACTTT. Its translation: CAIRRDENSPLHF.